These 21 T cell receptor beta chains came from one sample sequenced in a study of blood T cell repertoires in COVID-19. Using immunoSEQ multiplex PCR, the repertoire was profiled, and TCRdb retains in-frame clones only, with some absent. This repertoire shows roughly 150,000 clones, about 80% found once; its top ten account for roughly a tenth. The sample taken for sequencing was peripheral blood. The receptors were sampled from an older man with active or convalescent COVID-19.

The chain has TRBV7-2 and TRBJ1-2; the match to TRBD1 covers 8 bases. After removal of 1 base from V and 0 bases from J, the junction contained 7 bases not matched to a gene. The CDR3 loop spans 17 amino acids. From germline, CDR1 is SGHTA and CDR2 FQGNSA. The CDR3 protein is CASSLVGTGGANYGYTF. As DNA, the CDR3 is TGTGCCAGCAGCTTAGTAGGTACAGGGGGTGCTAACTATGGCTACACCTTC.

This clone has only a few counts. The J gene is TRBJ2-7, the V gene TRBV7-9; TRBD1 agrees at 7 bases. J was trimmed by 0 bases and V by 4 bases; bases with no gene match: 3. There are 14 residues in the CDR3. CDR1 and CDR2 from the germline V gene are SEHNR and FQNEAQ (reference sequence). The CDR3 DNA reads TGTGCCAGCAGCTCCGACAGGGTCTCCTACGAGCAGTACTTC. Translation: CASSSDRVSYEQYF.

The rearrangement links TRBV30 to TRBJ2-7, with D possibly being TRBD1 (5 bases). The V gene lost 3 bases and the J gene lost 3 bases, with 9 bases spanning the gap. Germline values: CDR1 GTSNPN, CDR2 SVGIG (reference sequence). This CDR3 region has 12 residues. This CDR3 reads CAWSPGFYEQYF. The DNA of the CDR3 is TGTGCCTGGAGCCCAGGGTTCTACGAGCAGTACTTC.

The rearrangement joins TRBV7-2 to TRBJ2-1, with 7 positions matching TRBD2. CDR3 length: 15 residues. CDR1 and CDR2 (germline): SGHTA, FQGNSA. The V and J ends lost 2 bases and 2 bases, in that order; junction bases with no gene match: 3. CDR3 sequence: CASSLWGGAYNEQFF. The CDR3 DNA reads as TGTGCCAGCAGCTTATGGGGGGGGGCCTACAATGAGCAGTTCTTC. Based on the CDR3 plus reference TRBV7-2 and TRBJ2-1, the full variable domain is GAGVSQSPSNKVTEKGKDVELRCDPISGHTALYWYRQSLGQGLEFLIYFQGNSAPDKSGLPSDRFSAERTGGSVSTLTIQRTQQEDSAVYLCASSLWGGAYNEQFFGPGTRLTVL.

The J gene is TRBJ2-7, the V gene TRBV19, with 11 bases that match TRBD2. The CDR3 runs 13 residues. The germline V gene has CDR1 LNHDA and CDR2 SQIVND (reference sequence). The ends lost 10 bases at V and 6 bases at J; junction bases unmatched: 8. CDR3 nucleotides: TGTGCCACACGACTAGCGGGAAGGAGCGAGCAGTACTTC. It specifies CATRLAGRSEQYF.

This clone was seen only once. The chain employs TRBV9 and TRBJ2-3; 9 positions match TRBD1. CDR1 is SGDLS, CDR2 YYNGEE, per germline. V was pared by 3 bases and J by 6 bases, with 5 bases of the junction left unmatched. The CDR3 runs 14 residues. This chain's CDR3 is CASSAQTGGDTQYF. The CDR3 nucleotides read TGTGCCAGCAGCGCCCAGACAGGGGGGGATACGCAGTATTTT.

The V gene is TRBV7-2, the J gene TRBJ2-7; the D gene is possibly TRBD1 (5 bases). The CDR3 covers 14 residues. Trimming took off 5 bases at V and 2 bases at J, with 13 bases between the two ends. CDR1 is SGHTA and CDR2 is FQGNSA in the germline V gene. The CDR3 reads CASSLGHSTYEQYF. The CDR3, as DNA: TGTGCCAGCAGCCTCGGACACTCCACCTACGAGCAGTACTTC.

This clone occurred once. The chain links TRBV6-2 or TRBV6-3 to TRBJ2-5; 10 nucleotides match TRBD2. The germline CDR1 and CDR2 sequences are MNHEY and SVGEGT. V was pared by 6 bases and J by 3 bases, with 1 base of the junction left unmatched. The CDR3 sequence is 13 residues long. The CDR3 sequence is CASSGLAEETQYF. The CDR3 coding sequence is TGTGCCAGCAGCGGACTAGCGGAAGAGACCCAGTACTTC.

The chain uses TRBV6-6 and TRBJ2-3; D not resolved. Germline V lookup: CDR1 MNHNY, CDR2 SVGAGI (reference sequence). The CDR3 is made up of 16 amino acids. Between the trimmed V and J ends, which lost 6 bases and 4 bases, there was a span of 20 bases. This chain's CDR3 is CASSPSAWRVADTQYF. The CDR3 bases are TGTGCCAGCAGCCCCAGCGCGTGGCGTGTCGCAGATACGCAGTATTTT.

This chain uses TRBV18 with TRBJ1-2, with D possibly being TRBD1 (5 bases). Germline CDR1 and CDR2: KGHSH and LQKENI. The CDR3 loop spans 12 amino acids. The V end lost 6 bases, the J end lost 6 bases, and 11 bases lay between the germline ends. For the CDR3, the DNA is TGTGCCAGCTCTTTCGCCAGGGATGGCTACACCTTC. This codes for CASSFARDGYTF.

This clone was detected once. The chain links TRBV5-1 to TRBJ2-7, with unresolved D. Trimming shortened V by 0 bases and J by 1 base, and 8 bases separated the two germline ends. The germline gives CDR1 SGHRS, CDR2 YFSETQ. This CDR3 contains 14 residues. CDR3 nucleotide sequence: TGCGCCAGCAGCTTGGCCCCCGTTTCCTACGAGCAGTACTTC. Protein: CASSLAPVSYEQYF.

The chain joins TRBV7-2 to TRBJ2-7; perhaps TRBD2 as D (6 bases). CDR1 and CDR2 (germline): SGHTA, FQGNSA. This CDR3 comprises 15 residues. V was clipped by 3 bases and J by 1 base, with 13 bases between them. CDR3 nucleotide sequence: TGTGCCAGCAGCTTGCGGCGGGGTTCTTCCTACGAGCAGTACTTC. This sequence encodes CASSLRRGSSYEQYF.

The chain recombines TRBV29-1 with TRBJ2-5, with 8 nucleotides matching TRBD2. The germline V gene encodes CDR1 SQVTM and CDR2 ANQGSEA. The CDR3 loop spans 14 amino acids. V gave up 4 bases and J gave up 5 bases; unmatched junction bases: 9. CDR3 in DNA: TGCAGCGTTGTACCTAGCGGGTTTTTCGAGACCCAGTACTTC. It is translated as CSVVPSGFFETQYF.

This chain connects TRBV7-7 to TRBJ2-1, with 7 bases that match TRBD2. This CDR3 comprises 13 residues. The V gene's germline CDR1 is SSHAT and CDR2 FNYEAQ (reference sequence). V gave up 1 base and J gave up 7 bases; unmatched junction bases: 1. CDR3 sequence: CASSLGGGNEQFF. The CDR3 nucleotides are TGTGCCAGCAGCTTAGGGGGGGGGAATGAGCAGTTCTTC.

This clone was recorded a few times. V gene TRBV6-2 or TRBV6-3 combines with J gene TRBJ2-7, with TRBD1 matching 7 bases. V lost 6 bases, J lost 6 bases, and 8 bases stayed unmatched. The CDR3 sequence is 13 residues long. CDR1 is MNHEY and CDR2 is SVGEGT in the germline V gene. CDR3 amino acids: CASSPQGMGEQYF. CDR3 coding DNA: TGTGCCAGCAGCCCACAGGGGATGGGCGAGCAGTACTTC.

This clone was recorded many times. The rearrangement links TRBV19 to TRBJ1-1, with D uncertain. Per the germline V gene, CDR1 is LNHDA and CDR2 is SQIVND (reference sequence). The CDR3 consists of 16 residues. V lost 6 bases and J lost 4, with 21 bases in between. CDR3 residues: CASSRPPEPRGTEAFF. Here the CDR3 DNA reads TGTGCCAGTAGCCGACCACCTGAACCACGGGGCACTGAAGCTTTCTTT. Complete variable domain (other parts from reference TRBV19 and TRBJ1-1): DGGITQSPKYLFRKEGQNVTLSCEQNLNHDAMYWYRQDPGQGLRLIYYSQIVNDFQKGDIAEGYSVSREKKESFPLTVTSAQKNPTAFYLCASSRPPEPRGTEAFFGQGTRLTVV.

The sample holds a few counts of this clone. V gene TRBV15 combines with J gene TRBJ1-1; D gene ambiguous. V was clipped by 4 bases and J by 4 bases, with 13 bases between them. Germline values: CDR1 LNHNV, CDR2 YYDKDF (reference sequence). CDR3 length equals 14 residues. The CDR3 coding sequence is TGTGCCACCAGCACCCTAGACGGTCTCACTGAAGCTTTCTTT. Encoded protein: CATSTLDGLTEAFF.

This clone was recorded a few times. The rearrangement joins TRBV5-3 to TRBJ2-7; 12 bases map to TRBD1. TRBV5-3 is reported as an ORF; its role is uncertain. Unmatched junction bases numbered 18, after V lost 2 bases and J lost 6 bases. This CDR3 has 19 residues. CDR3 coding DNA: TGTGCCAGAAGCTTCGTCGGGACAGGGGGCTGTCCCCCCGGGAGCGAGCAGTACTTC. Its translation: CARSFVGTGGCPPGSEQYF.

V is TRBV18 and J is TRBJ2-7; 8 bases line up with TRBD1. V shed 3 bases, J shed 5 bases, and the junction held 6 bases outside the gene matches. The CDR3 spans 14 residues. Per germline, CDR1 KGHSH and CDR2 LQKENI. CDR3 DNA: TGTGCCAGCTCACCCTGGGACAGGCTTCACGAGCAGTACTTC. Amino acid sequence: CASSPWDRLHEQYF. Using reference TRBV18 and TRBJ2-7 for the parts outside the CDR3, the full variable domain is NAGVMQNPRHLVRRRGQEARLRCSPMKGHSHVYWYRQLPEEGLKFMVYLQKENIIDESGMPKERFSAEFPKEGPSILRIQQVVRGDSAAYFCASSPWDRLHEQYFGPGTRLTVT.

This clone appeared once. The chain uses TRBV28 and TRBJ1-3; no clear D. The CDR3 is 12 amino acids. Germline CDR1 reads MDHEN; CDR2 reads SYDVKM. Trimming took off 6 bases at V and 1 base at J, with 4 bases between the two ends. The CDR3 loop is CASSLSGNTIYF. As DNA, the CDR3 is TGTGCCAGCAGCCTTTCTGGAAACACCATATATTTT.

V is TRBV5-1 and J is TRBJ1-3; no definite D call. The germline V gene encodes CDR1 SGHRS and CDR2 YFSETQ. This CDR3 is built from 15 residues. Between the trimmed V and J ends, which lost 0 bases and 0 bases, there was a span of 7 bases. CDR3 amino acids: CASSLGGGSGNTIYF. The CDR3 nucleotides read TGCGCCAGCAGCTTGGGAGGCGGCTCTGGAAACACCATATATTTT.